This T cell receptor beta chain originates from a study of T cell repertoires in cytomegalovirus infection. Using its own MiXCR run on the reads, TCRdb lists one record per CDR3 protein. This table has roughly 87,000 distinct CDR3 sequences, about 29% appearing once. Comments on this clonotype: Its target is not known.

This CDR3 is 13 amino acids long. Germline lookup yields CDR1 DFQATT and CDR2 SNEGSKA (reference sequence). Trimming left V 6 bases short and J 3 bases short, with 15 bases between. The sequences come from CD8+ T cells from cultured PBMCs, collected from culture after CMV antigen stimulation. The chain carries TRBV20-1 and TRBJ2-7; D might be TRBD1 (5 bases). The clonotype was recovered from a human donor in good health (CMV status not recorded). Some clones in this sample may be carry-over from other donors' samples. The CDR3 is CSAIDSLYYEQYF. For the CDR3, the DNA is TGCAGTGCGATCGACAGTTTATACTACGAGCAGTACTTC.